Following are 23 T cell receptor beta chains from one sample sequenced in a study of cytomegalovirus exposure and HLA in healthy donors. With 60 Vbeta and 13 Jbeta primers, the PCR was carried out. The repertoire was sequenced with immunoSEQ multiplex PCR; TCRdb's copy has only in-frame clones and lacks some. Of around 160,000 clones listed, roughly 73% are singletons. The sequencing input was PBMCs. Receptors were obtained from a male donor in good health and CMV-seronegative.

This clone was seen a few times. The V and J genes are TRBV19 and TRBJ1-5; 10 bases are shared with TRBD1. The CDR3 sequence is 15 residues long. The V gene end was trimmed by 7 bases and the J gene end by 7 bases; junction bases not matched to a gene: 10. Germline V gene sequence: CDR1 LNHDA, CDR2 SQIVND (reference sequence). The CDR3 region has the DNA TGTGCCAGTACCGCGGGTGACAGGGGGCTCCAGCCCCAGCATTTT. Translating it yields CASTAGDRGLQPQHF. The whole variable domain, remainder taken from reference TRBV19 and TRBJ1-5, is DGGITQSPKYLFRKEGQNVTLSCEQNLNHDAMYWYRQDPGQGLRLIYYSQIVNDFQKGDIAEGYSVSREKKESFPLTVTSAQKNPTAFYLCASTAGDRGLQPQHFGDGTRLSIL.

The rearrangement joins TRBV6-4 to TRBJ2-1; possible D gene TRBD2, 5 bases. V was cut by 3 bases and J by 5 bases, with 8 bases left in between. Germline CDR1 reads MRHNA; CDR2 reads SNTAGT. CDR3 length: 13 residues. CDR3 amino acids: CASSEGRDNEQFF. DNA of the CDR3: TGTGCCAGCAGTGAAGGGCGGGACAATGAGCAGTTCTTC.

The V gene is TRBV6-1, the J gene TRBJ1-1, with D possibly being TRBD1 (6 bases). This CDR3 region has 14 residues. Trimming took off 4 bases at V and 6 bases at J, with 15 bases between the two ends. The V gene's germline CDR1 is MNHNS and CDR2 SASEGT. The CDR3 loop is CASSVRGSRAEAFF. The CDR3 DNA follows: TGTGCCAGCAGTGTAAGGGGGTCTCGCGCTGAAGCTTTCTTT.

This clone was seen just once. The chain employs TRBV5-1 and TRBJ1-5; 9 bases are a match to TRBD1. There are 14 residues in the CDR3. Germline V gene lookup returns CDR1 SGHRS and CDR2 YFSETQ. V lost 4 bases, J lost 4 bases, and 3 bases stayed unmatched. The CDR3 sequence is CASSGGQGNQPQHF. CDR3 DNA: TGCGCCAGCAGCGGGGGACAGGGAAATCAGCCCCAGCATTTT.

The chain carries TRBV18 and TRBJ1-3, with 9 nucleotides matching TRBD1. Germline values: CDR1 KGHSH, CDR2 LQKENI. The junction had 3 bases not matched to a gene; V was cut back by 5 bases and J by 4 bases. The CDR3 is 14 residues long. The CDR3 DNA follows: TGTGCCAGCTCAACGGGACAGGGAGGAAACACCATATATTTT. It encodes CASSTGQGGNTIYF.

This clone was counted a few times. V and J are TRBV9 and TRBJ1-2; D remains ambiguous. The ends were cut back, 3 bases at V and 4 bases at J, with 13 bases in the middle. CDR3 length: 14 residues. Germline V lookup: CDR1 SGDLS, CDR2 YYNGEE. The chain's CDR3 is CASSAKGWSYGYTF. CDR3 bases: TGTGCCAGCAGCGCCAAAGGTTGGAGCTATGGCTACACCTTC.

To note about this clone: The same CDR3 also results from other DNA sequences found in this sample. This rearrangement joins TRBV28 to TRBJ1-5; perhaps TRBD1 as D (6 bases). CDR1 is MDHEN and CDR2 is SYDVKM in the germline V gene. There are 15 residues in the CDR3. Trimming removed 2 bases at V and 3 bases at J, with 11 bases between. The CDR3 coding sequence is TGTGCCAGCAGTTTAGGGGGGGCCCACAATCAGCCCCAGCATTTT. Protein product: CASSLGGAHNQPQHF. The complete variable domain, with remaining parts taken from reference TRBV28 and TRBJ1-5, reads DVKVTQSSRYLVKRTGEKVFLECVQDMDHENMFWYRQDPGLGLRLIYFSYDVKMKEKGDIPEGYSVSREKKERFSLILESASTNQTSMYLCASSLGGAHNQPQHFGDGTRLSIL.

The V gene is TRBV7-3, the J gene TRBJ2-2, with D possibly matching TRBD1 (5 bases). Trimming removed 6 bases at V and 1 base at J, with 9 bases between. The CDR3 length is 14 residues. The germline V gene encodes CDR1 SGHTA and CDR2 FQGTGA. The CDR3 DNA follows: TGTGCCAGCAGTCGAACAGGGAACACCGGGGAGCTGTTTTTT. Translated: CASSRTGNTGELFF. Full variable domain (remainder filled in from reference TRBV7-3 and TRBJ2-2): GAGVSQTPSNKVTEKGKYVELRCDPISGHTALYWYRQSLGQGPEFLIYFQGTGAADDSGLPNDRFFAVRPEGSVSTLKIQRTERGDSAVYLCASSRTGNTGELFFGEGSRLTVL.

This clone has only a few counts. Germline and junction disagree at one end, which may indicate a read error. DNA of the CDR3: TGTGCCAGCAGCTCAAAGACAGGGGAATCCTCCGAGCAGTACTTC. The encoded protein is CASSSKTGESSEQYF. The V gene is TRBV5-4, the J gene TRBJ2-7; 8 nucleotides agree with TRBD1. The V gene's germline CDR1 is SGHNT and CDR2 YYREEE (reference sequence). CDR3 size: 15 residues.

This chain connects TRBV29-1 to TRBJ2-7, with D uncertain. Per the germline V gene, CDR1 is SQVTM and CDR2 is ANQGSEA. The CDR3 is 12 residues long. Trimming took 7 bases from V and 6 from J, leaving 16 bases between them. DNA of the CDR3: TGCAGCGCCGGAACCGGGTTTCGCGAGCAGTACTTC. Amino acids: CSAGTGFREQYF.

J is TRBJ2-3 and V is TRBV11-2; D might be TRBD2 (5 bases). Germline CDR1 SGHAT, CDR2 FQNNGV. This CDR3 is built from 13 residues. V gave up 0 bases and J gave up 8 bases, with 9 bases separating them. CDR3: CASSLEEATTQYF. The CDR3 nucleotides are TGTGCCAGCAGCTTAGAGGAGGCGACTACGCAGTATTTT.

In DNA, the CDR3 is TGTGCCAGTAGTATACCCAGGGAGGAACTAGCGGGAGGGCATCTCGAGCAGTACTTC. Protein: CASSIPREELAGGHLEQYF. The chain joins TRBV19 to TRBJ2-7; 13 bases are shared with TRBD2. Germline CDR1 reads LNHDA; CDR2 reads SQIVND (reference sequence). This CDR3 is 19 amino acids long. The V and J ends lost 2 bases and 6 bases, in that order; junction bases with no gene match: 16. Together with reference TRBV19 and TRBJ2-7, the CDR3 gives the full variable domain: DGGITQSPKYLFRKEGQNVTLSCEQNLNHDAMYWYRQDPGQGLRLIYYSQIVNDFQKGDIAEGYSVSREKKESFPLTVTSAQKNPTAFYLCASSIPREELAGGHLEQYFGPGTRLTVT.

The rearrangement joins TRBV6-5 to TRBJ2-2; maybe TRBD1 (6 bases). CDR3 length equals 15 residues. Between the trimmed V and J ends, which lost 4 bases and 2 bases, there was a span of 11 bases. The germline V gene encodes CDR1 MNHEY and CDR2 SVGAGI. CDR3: CASSWETGNTGELFF. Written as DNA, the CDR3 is TGTGCCAGCAGTTGGGAGACAGGAAACACCGGGGAGCTGTTTTTT.

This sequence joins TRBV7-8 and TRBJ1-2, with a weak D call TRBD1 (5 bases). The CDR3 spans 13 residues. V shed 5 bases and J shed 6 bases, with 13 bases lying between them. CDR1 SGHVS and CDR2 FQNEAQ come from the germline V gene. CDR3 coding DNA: TGTGCCAGCAGCACCCGAGCAGGGAATGGCTACACCTTC. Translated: CASSTRAGNGYTF.

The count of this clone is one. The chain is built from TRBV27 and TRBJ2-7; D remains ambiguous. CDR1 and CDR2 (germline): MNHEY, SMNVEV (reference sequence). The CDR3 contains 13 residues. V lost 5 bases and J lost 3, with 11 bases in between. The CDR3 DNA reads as TGTGCCAGCAGTCAGGCAGTATACTACGAGCAGTACTTC. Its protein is CASSQAVYYEQYF.

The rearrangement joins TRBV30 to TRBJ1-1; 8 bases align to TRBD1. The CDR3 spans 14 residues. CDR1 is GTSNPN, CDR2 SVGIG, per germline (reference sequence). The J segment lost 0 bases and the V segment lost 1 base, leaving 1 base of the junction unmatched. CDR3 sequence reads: CAWSADRVNTEAFF. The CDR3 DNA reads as TGTGCCTGGAGTGCGGACAGGGTGAACACTGAAGCTTTCTTT.

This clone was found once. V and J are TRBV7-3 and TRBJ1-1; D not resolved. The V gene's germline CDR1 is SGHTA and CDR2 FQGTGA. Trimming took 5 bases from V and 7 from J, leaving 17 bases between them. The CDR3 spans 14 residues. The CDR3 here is CASSPLAQSGEAFF. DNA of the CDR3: TGTGCCAGCAGCCCCCTTGCGCAGAGCGGTGAAGCTTTCTTT.

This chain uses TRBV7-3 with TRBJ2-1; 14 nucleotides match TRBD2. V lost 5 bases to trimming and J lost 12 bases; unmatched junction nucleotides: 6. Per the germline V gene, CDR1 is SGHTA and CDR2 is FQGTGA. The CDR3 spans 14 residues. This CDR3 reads CASSEGLAGEGQFF. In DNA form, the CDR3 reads TGTGCCAGCAGCGAGGGACTAGCGGGGGAGGGGCAGTTCTTC. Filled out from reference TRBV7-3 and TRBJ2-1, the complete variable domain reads GAGVSQTPSNKVTEKGKYVELRCDPISGHTALYWYRQSLGQGPEFLIYFQGTGAADDSGLPNDRFFAVRPEGSVSTLKIQRTERGDSAVYLCASSEGLAGEGQFFGPGTRLTVL.

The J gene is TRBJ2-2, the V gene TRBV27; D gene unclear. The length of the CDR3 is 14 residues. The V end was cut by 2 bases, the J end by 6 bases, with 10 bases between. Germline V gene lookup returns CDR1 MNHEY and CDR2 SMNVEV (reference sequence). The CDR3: CASSLISGPGELFF. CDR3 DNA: TGTGCCAGCAGTTTAATATCGGGTCCCGGGGAGCTGTTTTTT.

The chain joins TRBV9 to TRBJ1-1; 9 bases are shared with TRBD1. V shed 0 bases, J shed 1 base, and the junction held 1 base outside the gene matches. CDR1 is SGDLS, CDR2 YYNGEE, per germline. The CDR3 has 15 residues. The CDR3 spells CASSVEGQGNTEAFF. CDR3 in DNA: TGTGCCAGCAGCGTAGAGGGACAGGGGAACACTGAAGCTTTCTTT. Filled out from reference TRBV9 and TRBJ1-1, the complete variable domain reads DSGVTQTPKHLITATGQRVTLRCSPRSGDLSVYWYQQSLDQGLQFLIQYYNGEERAKGNILERFSAQQFPDLHSELNLSSLELGDSALYFCASSVEGQGNTEAFFGQGTRLTVV.

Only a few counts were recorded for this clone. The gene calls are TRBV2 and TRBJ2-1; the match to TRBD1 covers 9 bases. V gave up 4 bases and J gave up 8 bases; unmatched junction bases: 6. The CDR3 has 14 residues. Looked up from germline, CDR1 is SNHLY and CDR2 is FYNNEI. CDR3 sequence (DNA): TGTGCCAGCAGTGCTGGACAGGGGTGGGATGAGCAGTTCTTC. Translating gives CASSAGQGWDEQFF.

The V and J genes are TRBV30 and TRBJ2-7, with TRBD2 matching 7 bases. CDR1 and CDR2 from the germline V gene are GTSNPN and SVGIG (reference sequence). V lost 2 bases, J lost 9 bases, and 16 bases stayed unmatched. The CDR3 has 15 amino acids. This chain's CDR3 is CAWSSGRGVAGVQYF. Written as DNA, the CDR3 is TGTGCCTGGAGTTCGGGTCGGGGGGTGGCTGGTGTGCAGTACTTC.

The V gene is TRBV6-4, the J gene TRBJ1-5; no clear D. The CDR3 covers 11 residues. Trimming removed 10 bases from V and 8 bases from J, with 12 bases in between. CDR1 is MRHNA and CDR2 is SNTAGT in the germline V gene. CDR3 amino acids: CATQEVKPQHF. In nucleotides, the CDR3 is TGTGCCACCCAGGAGGTCAAGCCCCAGCATTTT.